A selection of T cell receptor beta chains follows, all from one sample in a study of cytomegalovirus exposure and HLA in healthy donors. Libraries were prepared by immunoSEQ multiplex PCR; TCRdb keeps only in-frame clonotypes and omits some of them. This sample has 81,000 or so clones, with around two thirds found just once. Sequenced material: PBMCs. These receptors all come from a woman younger than 45 in good health and CMV-seropositive. Each CDR3 is given with its conserved first and last residue. The D gene is left open where the match is weak. The size entry is marked missing in some rows and otherwise reads once, few, many or a size class.

j_gene: TRBJ2-2
v_gene: TRBV9
abundance: .
d_gene: TRBD1
CDR3aa: CASSVPGQITGELFF
CDR3nt: TGTGCCAGCAGCGTACCGGGACAGATAACTGGGGAGCTGTTTTTT

j_gene: TRBJ2-7
v_gene: TRBV6-6
abundance: .
d_gene: .
CDR3aa: CASRNSGAYEQYF
CDR3nt: TGTGCCAGCAGGAATTCCGGGGCCTACGAGCAGTACTTC

j_gene: TRBJ1-4
v_gene: TRBV19
abundance: few
d_gene: TRBD1
CDR3aa: CASNDEQGHEKLFF
CDR3nt: TGTGCCAGTAATGATGAACAGGGGCATGAAAAACTGTTTTTT

j_gene: TRBJ2-3
v_gene: TRBV4-2
abundance: .
d_gene: TRBD1
CDR3aa: CASSQPDRGRVDTQYF
CDR3nt: TGTGCCAGCAGCCAGCCGGACAGGGGGCGCGTAGATACGCAGTATTTT

j_gene: TRBJ1-5
v_gene: TRBV19
abundance: .
d_gene: TRBD1
CDR3aa: CASSIGSGGADNQPQHF
CDR3nt: TGTGCCAGTAGTATCGGTTCAGGGGGCGCCGACAATCAGCCCCAGCATTTT

j_gene: TRBJ2-7
v_gene: TRBV18
abundance: few
d_gene: TRBD1
CDR3aa: CASSPDRGAYEQYF
CDR3nt: TGTGCCAGCTCACCAGACAGGGGGGCCTACGAGCAGTACTTC

j_gene: TRBJ1-1
v_gene: TRBV9
abundance: .
d_gene: .
CDR3aa: CASSPVGFEAFF
CDR3nt: TGTGCCAGCAGCCCCGTGGGCTTTGAAGCTTTCTTT

j_gene: TRBJ1-2
v_gene: TRBV15
abundance: once
d_gene: .
CDR3aa: CATSRAGAQANYGYPF
CDR3nt: TGTGCCACCAGCAGAGCTGGGGCTCAGGCTAACTATGGCTACCCCTTC

j_gene: TRBJ2-1
v_gene: TRBV5-1
abundance: .
d_gene: TRBD2
CDR3aa: CASSHGAVGGGAAEQFF
CDR3nt: TGCGCCAGCAGCCATGGGGCCGTAGGCGGGGGGGCCGCTGAGCAGTTCTTC

j_gene: TRBJ2-7
v_gene: TRBV7-4
abundance: .
d_gene: TRBD1
CDR3aa: CASRFDRGIYEQYF
CDR3nt: TGTGCCAGCAGGTTCGACAGGGGAATTTACGAGCAGTACTTC

j_gene: TRBJ2-5
v_gene: TRBV9
abundance: once
d_gene: .
CDR3aa: CASSVNEDSVQETQYF
CDR3nt: TGTGCCAGCAGCGTAAATGAGGACAGCGTTCAAGAGACCCAGTACTTC

j_gene: TRBJ1-1
v_gene: TRBV28
abundance: .
d_gene: TRBD1
CDR3aa: CASRLFTGGNTEAFF
CDR3nt: TGTGCCAGCAGACTCTTTACAGGGGGCAACACTGAAGCTTTCTTT

j_gene: TRBJ1-6
v_gene: TRBV27
abundance: .
d_gene: .
CDR3aa: CASSSPGAGGSPLHF
CDR3nt: TGTGCCAGCAGTTCACCCGGGGCCGGGGGATCACCCCTCCACTTT

j_gene: TRBJ2-3
v_gene: TRBV6-1
abundance: once
d_gene: TRBD2
CDR3aa: CASSEAHGLAGGGDTQYF
CDR3nt: TGTGCCAGCAGTGAAGCACACGGACTAGCGGGGGGAGGAGATACGCAGTATTTT

j_gene: TRBJ2-1
v_gene: TRBV7-6
abundance: .
d_gene: TRBD1
CDR3aa: CASSWSGTVDNEQFF
CDR3nt: TGTGCCAGCAGCTGGTCCGGGACAGTGGACAATGAGCAGTTCTTC

j_gene: TRBJ2-2
v_gene: TRBV19
abundance: few
d_gene: .
CDR3aa: CASSGGPAAGELFF
CDR3nt: TGTGCCAGTAGCGGCGGTCCCGCCGCCGGGGAGCTGTTTTTT

j_gene: TRBJ2-7
v_gene: TRBV29-1
abundance: .
d_gene: .
CDR3aa: CSVQQYEQYF
CDR3nt: TGCAGCGTCCAACAGTACGAGCAGTACTTC

j_gene: TRBJ1-6
v_gene: TRBV5-1
abundance: .
d_gene: .
CDR3aa: CAGSKGSNSPLHF
CDR3nt: TGCGCCGGCAGCAAGGGGTCTAATTCACCCCTCCACTTT

j_gene: TRBJ2-5
v_gene: TRBV9
abundance: .
d_gene: .
CDR3aa: CASSVGWGGAQETQYF
CDR3nt: TGTGCCAGCAGCGTAGGGTGGGGCGGGGCCCAAGAGACCCAGTACTTC

j_gene: TRBJ2-7
v_gene: TRBV5-5
abundance: .
d_gene: TRBD1
CDR3aa: CASSSDRAREQYF
CDR3nt: TGTGCCAGCAGCTCCGACAGGGCCCGCGAGCAGTACTTC

j_gene: TRBJ2-7
v_gene: TRBV28
abundance: few
d_gene: TRBD1
CDR3aa: CASSRGQHHGNEQYF
CDR3nt: TGTGCCAGCAGCCGGGGACAGCACCACGGAAACGAGCAGTACTTC

j_gene: TRBJ2-3
v_gene: TRBV5-6
abundance: .
d_gene: .
CDR3aa: CASSLGTVLDNTDTQYF
CDR3nt: TGTGCCAGCAGCTTGGGGACAGTTTTAGATAACACAGATACGCAGTATTTT

j_gene: TRBJ2-2
v_gene: TRBV5-1
abundance: few
d_gene: TRBD2
CDR3aa: CASSLTSGDTGELFF
CDR3nt: TGCGCCAGCAGCTTGACTAGCGGGGACACCGGGGAGCTGTTTTTT

j_gene: TRBJ2-1
v_gene: TRBV5-1
abundance: .
d_gene: TRBD2
CDR3aa: CASSLVPALAGGRNEQFF
CDR3nt: TGCGCCAGCAGCTTGGTTCCGGCTCTAGCGGGGGGTAGAAATGAGCAGTTCTTC

j_gene: TRBJ2-1
v_gene: TRBV11-2
abundance: once
d_gene: .
CDR3aa: CASSREGNEQFF
CDR3nt: TGTGCCAGCAGCCGGGAAGGGAATGAGCAGTTCTTC

j_gene: TRBJ2-5
v_gene: TRBV9
abundance: once
d_gene: .
CDR3aa: CASSVASGSETQYF
CDR3nt: TGTGCCAGCAGCGTAGCGTCGGGATCCGAGACCCAGTACTTC

j_gene: TRBJ1-5
v_gene: TRBV5-1
abundance: .
d_gene: .
CDR3aa: CASSGEGGNQPQHF
CDR3nt: TGCGCCAGCAGCGGGGAGGGGGGCAATCAGCCCCAGCATTTT